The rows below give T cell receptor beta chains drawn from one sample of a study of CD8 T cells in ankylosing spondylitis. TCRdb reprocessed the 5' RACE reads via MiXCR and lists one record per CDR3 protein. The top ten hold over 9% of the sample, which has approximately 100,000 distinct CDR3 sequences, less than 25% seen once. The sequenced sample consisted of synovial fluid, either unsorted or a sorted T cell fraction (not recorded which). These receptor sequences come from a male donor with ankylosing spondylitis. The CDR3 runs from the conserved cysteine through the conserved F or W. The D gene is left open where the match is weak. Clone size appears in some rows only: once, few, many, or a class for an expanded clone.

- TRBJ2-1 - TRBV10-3 TGTGCCATCAGTGGGTATGGGGACTCCTCCTACAATGAGCAGTTCTTC CAISGYGDSSYNEQFF
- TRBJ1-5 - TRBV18 TGTGCCAGCTCACAGGGGCTGGGCAATCAGCCCCAGCATTTT CASSQGLGNQPQHF
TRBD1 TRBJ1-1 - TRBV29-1 TGCAGCGTTGACCAAGGGACAGATACTGAAGCTTTCTTT CSVDQGTDTEAFF
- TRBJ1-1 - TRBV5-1 TGCGCCAGCAGCTTGCGCCAGGGGCTGAACACTGAAGCTTTCTTT CASSLRQGLNTEAFF
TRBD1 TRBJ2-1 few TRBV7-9 TGTGCCAGCAGCCCCGGGCAGGGGGATGGGGATGAGCAGTTCTTC CASSPGQGDGDEQFF
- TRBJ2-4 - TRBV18 TGTGCCAGCTCACCAAGGGAGACCAAAAACATTCAGTACTTC CASSPRETKNIQYF
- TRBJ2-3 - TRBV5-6 TGTGCCAGCAGCTTGAAAAGGGTACACACAGATACGCAGTATTTT CASSLKRVHTDTQYF
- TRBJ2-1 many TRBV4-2 TGTGCCAGCAGCCACGGTGGAGGCCTCACCTACAATGAGCAGTTCTTC CASSHGGGLTYNEQFF
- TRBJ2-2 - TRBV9 TGTGCCAGCAGCGCCCGGGGAGGACCTAACACCGGGGAGCTGTTTTTT CASSARGGPNTGELFF
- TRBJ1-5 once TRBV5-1 TGCGCCAGCAGCCCCGAGACTAGCCCGCATGCAGATACGCAGCATTTT CASSPETSPHADTQHF
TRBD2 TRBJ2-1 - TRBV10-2 TGCGCCAGCAGTCCTAGCGGGAGGATTAATGAGCAGTTCTTC CASSPSGRINEQFF
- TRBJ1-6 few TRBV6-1 TGTGCCATCAGTGCAAGCGCCCAAGAGAGCTCCTATAATTCACCCCTCCACTTT CAISASAQESSYNSPLHF
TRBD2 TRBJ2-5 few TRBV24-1 TGTGCCACCAGTGATTTGATGGCGGGAGGTCAAGAGACCCAGTACTTC CATSDLMAGGQETQYF
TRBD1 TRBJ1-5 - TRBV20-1 TGCAGTGCTTGGACAGGCGCCAATCAGCCCCAGCATTTT CSAWTGANQPQHF
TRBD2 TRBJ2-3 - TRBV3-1 TGTGCCAGCAGCCACCTCGGGTCTAGCGGGACCACAGATACGCAGTATTTT CASSHLGSSGTTDTQYF
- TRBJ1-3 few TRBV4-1 TGCGCCAGCAGCCAATCTGGGGGGCAGAGCTCTGGAAACACCATATATTTT CASSQSGGQSSGNTIYF
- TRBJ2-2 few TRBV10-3 TGTGCCATCACCAGGGATACCGGGGAGCTGTTTTTT CAITRDTGELFF
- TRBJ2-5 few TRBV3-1 TGTGCCAGCAGCCAGGTAGCGGCACAAGAGACCCAGTACTTC CASSQVAAQETQYF
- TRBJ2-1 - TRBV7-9 TGTGCCAGCACCACACTTGGGGATGAGCAGTTCTTC CASTTLGDEQFF
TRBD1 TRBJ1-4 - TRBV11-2 TGTGCCAGCAGCTCGGGACAGCATAATGAAAAACTGTTTTTT CASSSGQHNEKLFF
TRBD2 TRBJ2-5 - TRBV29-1 TGCAGCGCTGAAGGGACTAGAGGAGAGACCCAGTACTTC CSAEGTRGETQYF
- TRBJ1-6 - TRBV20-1 TGCAGTGCAACTTTCGGGACGGAAAATTCACCCCTCCACTTT CSATFGTENSPLHF
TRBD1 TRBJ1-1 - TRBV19 TGTGCCAGTAGTACAGGACAGGGGAACACTGAAGCTTTCTTT CASSTGQGNTEAFF
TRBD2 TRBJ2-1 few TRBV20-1 TGCAGTGCTAGAGGGGGACTAGGAATCGATGAGCAGTTCTTC CSARGGLGIDEQFF
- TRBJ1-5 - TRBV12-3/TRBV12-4 TGTGCCAGCAGTTTCGAAAGGAATCAGCCCCAGCATTTT CASSFERNQPQHF
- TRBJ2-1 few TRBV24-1 TGTGCCACCAGTTCGCCCCAGTACAATGAGCAGTTCTTC CATSSPQYNEQFF
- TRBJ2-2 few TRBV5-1 TGCGCCAGCAGCTGGGGGACCGGGGAGCTGTTTTTT CASSWGTGELFF
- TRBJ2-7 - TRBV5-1 TGCGCCAGCAGCGCAGACCGGGGCGAGCAGTACTTC CASSADRGEQYF
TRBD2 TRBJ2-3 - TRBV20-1 TGCAGTGCTAGCTCCGAACTAGCGGGAGGGCGTGATACGCAGTATTTT CSASSELAGGRDTQYF
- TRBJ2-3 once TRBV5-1 TGCGCCAGCAGCTCATGGACTGTAACAGATACGCAGTATTTT CASSSWTVTDTQYF
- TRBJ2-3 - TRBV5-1 TGCGCCAGCAGGGTAACGTTGTCCACAGATACGCAGTATTTT CASRVTLSTDTQYF
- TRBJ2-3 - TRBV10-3 TGTGCCATCAGTGAAACGGGAGATACGCAGTATTTT CAISETGDTQYF
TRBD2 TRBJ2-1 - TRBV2 TGTGCCAGCACGGGACTAGCGGTATACAATGAGCAGTTCTTC CASTGLAVYNEQFF
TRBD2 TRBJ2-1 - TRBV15 TGTGCCACCAGCCGGACCATACTAGCGGGATTTGACAATGAGCAGTTCTTC CATSRTILAGFDNEQFF